The 19 T cell receptor beta chains reported below all come from one sample, sequenced in a study of T cell repertoires in cytomegalovirus infection (dated by TCRdb to about 2019). Antigens for these TCRs are unknown. This sample was sequenced with an Illumina HiSeq 1500. TCRdb took the public reads, trimmed them with fastp at Q25, ran MiXCR for clone calling and kept in-frame beta chains. Merged by CDR3 protein, the rows form single entries marked with the most common genes and DNA. The sample table holds some 940,000 distinct CDR3 sequences, of which about a third were seen once. The ten largest make up about an eighth of the sample. In the paper's terms, the treatment or condition label means: in vitro stimulation with specific CMV peptide epitopes to enrich CMV-specific T cells. The sequencing used cultured CD8+ T cells from PBMCs, collected from culture after CMV antigen stimulation. The source is a human donor in good health (CMV status not recorded). Some clones in this sample may be carry-over from other donors' samples.

This clonotype was seen at least ten times. The chain joins TRBV12-3 or TRBV12-4 to TRBJ2-1; D might be TRBD1 or TRBD2, each matching 5 bases. V gave up 8 bases and J gave up 2 bases, with 19 bases separating them. The CDR3 is made up of 16 amino acids. The CDR3 sequence: CASSARGVGTYNEQFF. In DNA form, the CDR3 reads TGTGCCAGCTCTGCGAGAGGGGTAGGCACCTACAATGAGCAGTTCTTC.

This chain uses TRBV6-2 or TRBV6-3 with TRBJ2-3; a weak D match, TRBD1 (5 bases). Trimming cost V 2 bases and J 2 bases, with 11 bases left between them. The CDR3 contains 15 residues. The germline V gene encodes CDR1 MNHEY and CDR2 SVGEGT. In nucleotides, the CDR3 is TGTGCCAGCAGTTACGTGGGGCCAAACACAGATACGCAGTATTTT. It is translated as CASSYVGPNTDTQYF.

The chain has TRBV7-6 and TRBJ2-3; perhaps TRBD2 as D (5 bases). The CDR3 totals 15 residues. The germline V and J ends were trimmed by 7 bases and 2 bases, with 16 bases remaining between them. Germline V gene lookup returns CDR1 SGHVS and CDR2 FNYEAQ. The CDR3 nucleotides are TGTGCCAGCATCCGGAGTCCCGGACTCACAGATACGCAGTATTTT. It yields the protein CASIRSPGLTDTQYF.

There are a few counts of this clonotype. This chain connects TRBV25-1 to TRBJ1-4, with D uncertain. The CDR3 is made up of 15 amino acids. V lost 1 base to trimming and J lost 7 bases, with 13 bases between them. Germline CDR1 is MGHDK and CDR2 is SYGVNS. CDR3 sequence reads: CASSEWNRGSEKLFF. In nucleotides, the CDR3 is TGTGCCAGCAGTGAATGGAACCGGGGTAGTGAAAAACTGTTTTTT.

This clonotype has a handful of counts. This rearrangement joins TRBV6-6 to TRBJ2-1, with D tentatively TRBD2 (5 bases). Trimming pared 2 bases from V and 8 bases from J, leaving 22 bases between. Germline V lookup: CDR1 MNHNY, CDR2 SVGAGI (reference sequence). The CDR3 is 17 amino acids. The CDR3 bases are TGTGCCAGCAGTTACCTTCAGACCAGAAAGGGAGTCTATGAGCAGTTCTTC. This sequence encodes CASSYLQTRKGVYEQFF.

This clonotype was picked up a small number of times. The gene calls are TRBV12-3 or TRBV12-4 and TRBJ2-7; a weak D match, TRBD2 (6 bases). V was clipped by 1 base and J by 0 bases, with 16 bases between them. CDR3 length: 17 amino acids. CDR3 in amino acids: CASSLEGLSSGSYEQYF. The CDR3 nucleotides read TGTGCCAGCAGTTTAGAGGGACTTTCCTCGGGCTCCTACGAGCAGTACTTC.

A few counts support this clonotype. The gene calls are TRBV24-1 and TRBJ1-5, with D possibly being TRBD1 (6 bases). The CDR3 spans 14 residues. The germline V gene has CDR1 KGHDR and CDR2 SFDVKD. V was clipped by 8 bases and J by 6 bases, with 16 bases between them. The CDR3 sequence is CATTGGGAGQPQHF. Here the CDR3 DNA reads TGTGCCACCACGGGAGGGGGGGCGGGTCAGCCCCAGCATTTT.

This clonotype was found many times. The chain couples TRBV7-2 to TRBJ2-7; D is possibly TRBD1 or TRBD2 (5 bases each). The V and J ends lost 3 bases and 2 bases respectively, with 11 bases between them. The CDR3 extends over 14 amino acids. The germline gives CDR1 SGHTA, CDR2 FQGNSA. The CDR3 is CASSFPGTAYEQYF. DNA of the CDR3: TGTGCCAGCAGCTTCCCCGGGACGGCCTACGAGCAGTACTTC.

This clonotype was observed a handful of times. V and J are TRBV10-2 and TRBJ2-1; 7 nucleotides line up with TRBD2. The CDR3 is 13 residues long. V lost 4 bases and J lost 9; bases outside the gene matches: 6. Germline CDR1 reads WSHSY; CDR2 reads SAAADI. CDR3 nucleotide sequence: TGCGCCAGCAGTGCGGGGGGTGTGGGTGAGCAGTTCTTC. Protein sequence: CASSAGGVGEQFF.

This chain uses TRBV12-3 or TRBV12-4 with TRBJ2-7; D not certain. The CDR3 totals 13 residues. The V end lost 4 bases, the J end lost 0 bases, and 7 bases lay between the germline ends. The DNA of the CDR3 is TGTGCCAGCAGTTATGGCATCTCCTACGAGCAGTACTTC. Its protein product is CASSYGISYEQYF.

This clonotype was counted ten times or more. The chain combines TRBV7-8 with TRBJ2-1, with 10 bases that match TRBD2. The CDR3 extends over 16 amino acids. Per germline, CDR1 SGHVS and CDR2 FQNEAQ. Germline trimming cut 2 bases from V and 7 bases from J; bases unmatched to any gene: 8. The CDR3 coding sequence is TGTGCCAGCAGCTTAATAGCGGGGGGCCTCTTTAATGAGCAGTTCTTC. Its protein product is CASSLIAGGLFNEQFF.

This clonotype was counted at least ten times. The rearrangement links TRBV7-6 to TRBJ2-3; 13 bases align to TRBD2. Germline V lookup: CDR1 SGHVS, CDR2 FNYEAQ. J lost 0 bases, V lost 5 bases, and 5 bases had no gene match. The CDR3 has 17 amino acids. The CDR3 DNA reads TGTGCCAGCAGCGAGGGACTAGCGGGGACTAGCACAGATACGCAGTATTTT. It is translated as CASSEGLAGTSTDTQYF.

The chain couples TRBV9 to TRBJ1-6; D possibly corresponds to TRBD1 (5 bases). This CDR3 comprises 14 residues. Trimming shortened V by 3 bases and J by 9 bases, and 13 bases separated the two germline ends. Germline CDR1 and CDR2: SGDLS and YYNGEE. The CDR3 bases are TGTGCCAGCAGCGGTGGGGGTACGGGTTCACCCCTCCACTTT. The encoded protein is CASSGGGTGSPLHF.

This sequence joins TRBV6-1 and TRBJ2-7; D is undetermined. V shed 2 bases and J shed 0 bases, with 8 bases lying between them. The CDR3 consists of 14 residues. The germline gives CDR1 MNHNS, CDR2 SASEGT. The CDR3, as DNA: TGTGCCAGCAGTGAATACGTCAGCTCCTACGAGCAGTACTTC. Amino acid sequence: CASSEYVSSYEQYF.

This clonotype was counted between two and nine times. The chain employs TRBV19 and TRBJ2-7, with D perhaps TRBD1 or TRBD2 (5 bases each). V was pared by 8 bases and J by 0 bases, with 32 bases between. CDR3 size: 20 residues. Germline V gene lookup returns CDR1 LNHDA and CDR2 SQIVND (reference sequence). Here the CDR3 reads CASPKHIGARAQAYSYEQYV. The CDR3 DNA sequence: TGTGCCAGTCCAAAACACATCGGGGCTCGAGCCCAGGCGTACTCCTACGAGCAGTACGTC.

This chain links TRBV19 with TRBJ1-5; possibly TRBD1 for D (6 bases). CDR1 LNHDA and CDR2 SQIVND come from the germline V gene (reference sequence). V was pared by 5 bases and J by 3 bases, with 14 bases between. This CDR3 has 15 amino acids. The CDR3 nucleotides are TGTGCCAGTAGTTTTCTCCGGGACAACAATCAGCCCCAGCATTTT. Amino acids: CASSFLRDNNQPQHF.

The V call is TRBV7-9, the J call TRBJ1-2, with D hard to call. The CDR3 is made up of 13 amino acids. V lost 4 bases and J lost 8, with 14 bases in between. Per the germline V gene, CDR1 is SEHNR and CDR2 is FQNEAQ (reference sequence). The CDR3 DNA follows: TGTGCCAGCAGCTCCCCTACGGCGTGGGGCTACACCTTC. Amino acids: CASSSPTAWGYTF.

This clonotype turned up a few times. The chain recombines TRBV12-3 or TRBV12-4 with TRBJ2-6; D gene unclear. The CDR3 runs to 18 residues. V was cut by 5 bases and J by 2 bases, with 19 bases left in between. This CDR3 is CASSPDEYSTPGANVLTF. CDR3 DNA: TGTGCCAGCAGTCCCGACGAGTACTCCACTCCTGGGGCCAACGTCCTGACTTTC.

The table lists this clonotype with a few counts. Sequence at one end of the junction differs from germline and may be a read error. The chain combines TRBV7-9 with TRBJ2-1; D might be TRBD1 or TRBD2, each matching 5 bases. Germline V gene data show CDR1 as SEHNR and CDR2 as FQNEAQ (reference sequence). The CDR3 spans 18 residues. The CDR3 DNA reads as TGTGCCAGCAGCAACGTCAGGGACGGAGTACGGATGTACAGTGAGCAGTTCTTC. Protein sequence: CASSNVRDGVRMYSEQFF.